These T cell receptor beta chains were read from a single sample in a study of post-analysis software for immune sequencing data. Via MiXCR, TCRdb re-called the PCR reads, giving one row per CDR3 protein. This sample has approximately 570,000 distinct CDR3 sequences, with about 44% found just once. Source material: blood. Receptors were obtained from a girl between 10 and 17 years old with multiple sclerosis. Each CDR3 is given with its conserved first and last residue. D genes are given only for firm matches. Not all rows give a size; the values are once, few, many and, for expanded clones, a class.

j_gene	d_gene	abundance	v_gene	CDR3aa	CDR3nt
TRBJ1-2	NA	NA	TRBV2	CASSSDSSYGYTF	TGTGCCAGTAGCTCAGACAGTTCCTATGGCTACACCTTC
TRBJ2-7	NA	many	TRBV5-1	CASSLGLEQYF	TGCGCCAGCAGCTTGGGCCTCGAGCAGTACTTC
TRBJ2-7	NA	few	TRBV5-1	CASSSINLGAGNEQYF	TGCGCCAGCAGCTCGATAAATCTGGGCGCGGGGAACGAGCAGTACTTC
TRBJ1-1	NA	NA	TRBV27	CASGTNTEAFF	TGTGCCAGCGGGACGAACACTGAAGCTTTCTTT
TRBJ2-5	TRBD1	NA	TRBV7-7	CASSPIPGTGGETPTAETQYF	TGTGCCAGCAGCCCGATTCCCGGGACAGGGGGCGAAACACCCACAGCGGAGACCCAGTACTTC
TRBJ2-5	TRBD2	NA	TRBV3-1	CASSRGLAGGRQETQYF	TGTGCCAGCAGCCGAGGACTAGCGGGGGGGAGGCAAGAGACCCAGTACTTC
TRBJ1-4	NA	few	TRBV10-3	CAIRGSGNEKLFF	TGTGCCATCAGAGGGTCGGGGAATGAAAAACTGTTTTTT
TRBJ2-1	NA	many	TRBV7-2	CASSLDGVYNEQFF	TGTGCCAGCAGCCTTGACGGGGTCTACAATGAGCAGTTCTTC
TRBJ1-4	NA	few	TRBV12-3/TRBV12-4	CASSPDPREKLFF	TGTGCCAGCAGTCCGGACCCTAGGGAAAAACTGTTTTTT
TRBJ2-5	NA	NA	TRBV6-4	CASSDSNRGQIRETQYF	TGTGCCAGCAGTGACTCGAATCGCGGGCAAATAAGGGAGACCCAGTACTTC
TRBJ1-5	NA	few	TRBV7-6	CASSPGQRHQPQHF	TGTGCCAGCAGCCCCGGGCAACGCCATCAGCCCCAGCATTTT
TRBJ1-1	NA	NA	TRBV6-6	CASRPWTGGTEAFF	TGTGCCAGCAGACCCTGGACGGGAGGTACTGAAGCTTTCTTT
TRBJ2-1	TRBD2	few	TRBV7-2	CASSASGRTNEQFF	TGTGCCAGCAGCGCCAGCGGGAGAACGAATGAGCAGTTCTTC
TRBJ1-5	NA	NA	TRBV12-3/TRBV12-4	CASRRASGQPQHF	TGTGCCAGCAGACGGGCGTCAGGTCAGCCCCAGCATTTT
TRBJ2-7	NA	few	TRBV5-5	CAGARGSYEQYF	TGTGCCGGTGCAAGGGGATCCTACGAGCAGTACTTC
TRBJ1-1	TRBD1	few	TRBV12-3/TRBV12-4	CASSLDRGRTEAFF	TGTGCCAGCAGTTTAGACAGGGGGCGAACTGAAGCTTTCTTT
TRBJ2-1	TRBD2	few	TRBV30	CAWSTKREAHEQFF	TGTGCCTGGAGTACCAAGCGGGAGGCTCATGAGCAGTTCTTC
TRBJ2-7	NA	NA	TRBV28	CASSLREDEQYF	TGTGCCAGCAGTTTAAGAGAGGACGAGCAGTACTTC
TRBJ2-7	NA	NA	TRBV4-1	CASSQDRPSYEQYF	TGCGCCAGCAGCCAAGACAGGCCTTCCTACGAGCAGTACTTC
TRBJ1-2	TRBD1	few	TRBV15	CATSREGTGTGYTF	TGTGCCACCAGCAGAGAGGGGACAGGGACTGGCTACACCTTC
TRBJ1-1	NA	NA	TRBV9	CASSQAEGLNTEAFF	TGTGCCAGCAGCCAAGCAGAAGGATTGAACACTGAAGCTTTCTTT
TRBJ2-1	NA	NA	TRBV12-3/TRBV12-4	CASTFFTGSENPYNEQFF	TGTGCCAGCACTTTCTTTACAGGGAGCGAAAACCCGTACAATGAGCAGTTCTTC
TRBJ2-4	NA	few	TRBV5-1	CASSPSQGLENIQYF	TGCGCCAGCAGCCCCTCCCAGGGGTTAGAAAACATTCAGTACTTC
TRBJ1-2	NA	few	TRBV4-2	CASSQDPKRRGGYTF	TGTGCCAGCAGCCAAGATCCAAAGAGACGGGGTGGCTACACCTTC
TRBJ1-2	NA	NA	TRBV29-1	CSVPEGGHGYTF	TGCAGCGTTCCCGAGGGAGGCCATGGCTACACCTTC
TRBJ2-3	NA	NA	TRBV19	CASTSQGRGTDTQYF	TGTGCCAGTACCTCGCAGGGGCGCGGCACAGATACGCAGTATTTT
TRBJ2-7	TRBD2	few	TRBV20-1	CSALGTSGESSYEQYF	TGCAGTGCACTCGGGACTAGCGGGGAGAGCTCCTACGAGCAGTACTTC
TRBJ1-5	NA	few	TRBV20-1	CSATTGNQPQHF	TGCAGTGCCACAACTGGCAATCAGCCCCAGCATTTT
TRBJ2-7	NA	few	TRBV7-9	CASSPRGYDGGYEQYF	TGTGCCAGCAGCCCTAGGGGATATGACGGAGGCTACGAGCAGTACTTC